This T cell receptor beta chain was captured by sequencing in a study of blood T cell repertoires in COVID-19. Germline CDR1 is SGHTA and CDR2 is FQGNSA. The CDR3 is 16 residues long. J gave up 3 bases and V 2 bases, and 5 bases lay outside the gene matches. Data came from immunoSEQ multiplex PCR; TCRdb stores just in-frame clones and leaves some out. The sample shows 350,000 to 450,000 clones, 70% to 90% of them seen only once. The clonotype comes from a woman aged 55-75 years with COVID-19, enrolled during active disease. The sequencing input was peripheral blood. The chain has TRBV7-2 and TRBJ1-5; TRBD1 matches 9 bases. For the CDR3, the DNA is TGTGCCAGCAGCTTACCGGGACAGGGTTACAATCAGCCCCAGCATTTT. Translated, it gives CASSLPGQGYNQPQHF.